This entry describes one T cell receptor beta chain. As processed by the authors: Reference gene primer amplification in the assay estimated nucleated cell counts. The protocol was immunoSEQ multiplex PCR, while the TCRdb copy is restricted to in-frame clones and leaves out a portion. V and J calls and clone size are those listed in that table; D and trimming were worked out from the DNA. The table shows approximately 21,000 clones, with approximately 85% occurring only once. The data belong to a study of blood T cell repertoires in COVID-19. Study context: The origin of the acute and convalescent COVID-19 samples was the United States, Italy and Spain. T cells, B-cell-depleted T cells, or PBMCs supplied cDNA or gDNA.

This CDR3 spans 15 amino acids. Germline loops: CDR1 LGHNT, CDR2 FRNRAP. After removal of 3 bases from V and 6 bases from J, the junction contained 7 bases not matched to a gene. The material sequenced was peripheral blood. This chain connects TRBV12-5 to TRBJ1-2; 10 nucleotides line up with TRBD1. This TCR derives from a man older than 75 with acute or convalescent COVID-19. CDR3 sequence: CASGFTGQGGDGYTF. CDR3 nucleotide sequence: TGTGCTAGTGGTTTTACCGGACAGGGGGGGGATGGCTACACCTTC.